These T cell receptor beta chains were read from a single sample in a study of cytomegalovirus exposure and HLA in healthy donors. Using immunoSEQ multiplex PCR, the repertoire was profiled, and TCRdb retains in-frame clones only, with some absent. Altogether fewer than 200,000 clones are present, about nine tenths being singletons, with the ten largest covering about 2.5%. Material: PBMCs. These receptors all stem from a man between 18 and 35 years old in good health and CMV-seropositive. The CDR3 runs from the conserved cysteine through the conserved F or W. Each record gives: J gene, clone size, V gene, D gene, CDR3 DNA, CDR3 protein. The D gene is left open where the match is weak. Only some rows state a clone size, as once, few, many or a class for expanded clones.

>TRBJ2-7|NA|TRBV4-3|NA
NA
CASSQDGDVGTGTHF
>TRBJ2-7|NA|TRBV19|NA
TGTGCCAGTAGTATCACGGGCAGGGCGACGATCTACGAGCAGTACTTC
CASSITGRATIYEQYF
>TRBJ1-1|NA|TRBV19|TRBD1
TGTGCCAGTAGGGCTACAGGGGTCCGATCTGTAGCTTTCTTT
CASRATGVRSVAFF
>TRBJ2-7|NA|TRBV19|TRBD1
TGTGCCAGTAGTGGCCGGGACAGGGGGTACGAGCAGTACTTC
CASSGRDRGYEQYF
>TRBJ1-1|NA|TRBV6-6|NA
TGTGCCAGCAGTCCCACCGGGGGGATGAACACTGAAGCTTTCTTT
CASSPTGGMNTEAFF
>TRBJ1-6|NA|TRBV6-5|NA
TGTGCCAGCCTGTTTCCTGTCGGTAAAAATTCACCCCTCCACTTT
CASLFPVGKNSPLHF
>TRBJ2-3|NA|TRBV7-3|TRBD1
TGTGCCAGCAGCCCCCGACAGGGATTAACAGATACGCAGTATTTT
CASSPRQGLTDTQYF
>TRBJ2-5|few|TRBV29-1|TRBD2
TGCAGCGTTGATAGGGGAATCGGGGGGGAGACCCAGTACTTC
CSVDRGIGGETQYF
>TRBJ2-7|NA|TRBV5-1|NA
TGCGCCAGCAGCTTCTACAGGAACTCCTACGAGCAGTACTTC
CASSFYRNSYEQYF
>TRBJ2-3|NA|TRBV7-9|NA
TGTGCCAGCAGTCCGATTCCGGGAGGCACAGATACGCAGTATTTT
CASSPIPGGTDTQYF
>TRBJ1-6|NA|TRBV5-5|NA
TGTGCCAGCAGCTTGGTCAGGGGACCCCTCCACTTT
CASSLVRGPLHF
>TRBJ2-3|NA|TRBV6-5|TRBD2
TGTGCCAGCAGTTACTCGCGGGAGGTGATCACAGATACGCAGTATTTT
CASSYSREVITDTQYF
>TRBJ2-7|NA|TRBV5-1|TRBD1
TGCGCCAGCAGCTTACAAGGACAGGGAGTTCCTTACGAGCAGTACTTC
CASSLQGQGVPYEQYF
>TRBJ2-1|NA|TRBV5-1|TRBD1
TGCGCCAGCAGCTTGAGGGACAGCTCCTACAATGAGCAGTTCTTC
CASSLRDSSYNEQFF
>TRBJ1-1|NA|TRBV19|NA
TGTGCCAGTAGTATATCTAACTTGGCTTTCTTT
CASSISNLAFF
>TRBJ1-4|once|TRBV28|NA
TGTGCCAGCAGTTCCCCAGGGACACTTAATGAAAAACTGTTTTTT
CASSSPGTLNEKLFF
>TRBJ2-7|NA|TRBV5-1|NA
TGCGCCAGCAGCTTGGTCCAGGGGAACAACTACGAGCAGTACTTC
CASSLVQGNNYEQYF
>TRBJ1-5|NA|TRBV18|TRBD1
TGTGCCAGCTCACCGGCAGGGGGGTATCAGCCCCAGCATTTT
CASSPAGGYQPQHF
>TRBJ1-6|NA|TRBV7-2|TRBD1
TGTGCCAGCAGCCCCAACAGGGGGCCGAATTCACCCCTCCACTTT
CASSPNRGPNSPLHF
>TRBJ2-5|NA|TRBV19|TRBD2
TGTGCCAGTAGTCCAACCCTGACTAGCGGGGGGGCCGAGGAGACCCAGTACTTC
CASSPTLTSGGAEETQYF
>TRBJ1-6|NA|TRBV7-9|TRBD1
TGTGCCAGCAGCTTACCCCGGGACAGGGATGGGCTCCACTTT
CASSLPRDRDGLHF
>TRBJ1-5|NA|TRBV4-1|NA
TGCGCCAGCAGCCAAGCACAGGGCAACAATCAGCCCCAGCATTTT
CASSQAQGNNQPQHF
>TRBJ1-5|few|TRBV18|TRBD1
TGTGCCAGCTCACTGGGACAGGGCAATCAGCCCCAGCATTTT
CASSLGQGNQPQHF
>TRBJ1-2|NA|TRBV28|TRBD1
TGTGCCAGCAGATCTCGGACAGGGGGTAACTATGGCTACACCTTC
CASRSRTGGNYGYTF
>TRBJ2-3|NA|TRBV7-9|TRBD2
TGTGCCAGCAGCGCGAGACTAGCAGCAGATACGCAGTATTTT
CASSARLAADTQYF
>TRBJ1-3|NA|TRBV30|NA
TGTGCCTGGAGATATTCGGGGGGGCCCGGAAACACCATATATTTT
CAWRYSGGPGNTIYF
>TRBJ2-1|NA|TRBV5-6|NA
TGTGCCAGCAGCTCCCCGGGGGTCTCCTACAATGAGCAGTTCTTC
CASSSPGVSYNEQFF
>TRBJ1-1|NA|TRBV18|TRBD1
TGTGCCAGCTTTCCCGGGACAGTTCGGAACACTGAAGCTTTCTTT
CASFPGTVRNTEAFF
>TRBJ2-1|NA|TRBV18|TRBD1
TGTGCCAGCTCACAAAAACAGGGGGCGCAAGGTGAGCAGTTCTTC
CASSQKQGAQGEQFF
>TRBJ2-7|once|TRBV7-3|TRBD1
TGTGCCAGCAGCCCACGACAGGGCAACGAGCAGTACTTC
CASSPRQGNEQYF
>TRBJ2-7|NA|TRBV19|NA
TGTGCCAGTAGTATAACAGGCAGGAGCTCCTACGAGCAGTACTTC
CASSITGRSSYEQYF
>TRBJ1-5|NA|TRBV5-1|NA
TGCGCCAGCAGCCCAGACAGTACCGGCAATCAGCCCCAGCATTTT
CASSPDSTGNQPQHF
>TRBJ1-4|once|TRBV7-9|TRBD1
TGTGCCAGCAGCTCGGACAGGGGGCGTGAAAAACTGTTTTTT
CASSSDRGREKLFF
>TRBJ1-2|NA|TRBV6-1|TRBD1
TGTGCCAGCAGACAGACAGGGTACTATGGCTACACCTTC
CASRQTGYYGYTF
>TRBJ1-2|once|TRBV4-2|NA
TGTGCCAGCAGCCCGGGACTCTATGGCTACACCTTC
CASSPGLYGYTF
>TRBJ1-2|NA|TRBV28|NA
TGTGCCAGCAGTTTGATGGAGGGGACTGTCTACACCTTC
CASSLMEGTVYTF
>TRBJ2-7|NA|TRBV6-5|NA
TGTGCCAGCAGTTTGCTTCCGACGGCAGGGGAGCAGTACTTC
CASSLLPTAGEQYF
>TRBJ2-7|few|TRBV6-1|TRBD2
TGTGCCAGCACCGGGCGGCTAGCGGTATACGAGCAGTACTTC
CASTGRLAVYEQYF
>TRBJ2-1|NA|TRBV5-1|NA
TGCGCCAGCGGTTCCCAGGGGGGAGTTTACAATGAGCAGTTCTTC
CASGSQGGVYNEQFF